One sample yielded the 6 T cell receptor beta chains listed below, sequenced in a study of blood T cell repertoires in COVID-19. Method: immunoSEQ multiplex PCR; TCRdb's copy keeps in-frame clones and lacks some. The sample lists around 300,000 clones, 90% occurring once. The sequenced sample was PBMCs or T cells enriched from blood (not recorded which). The receptors shown here come from a young woman with acute COVID-19.

The chain joins TRBV6-2 or TRBV6-3 to TRBJ1-5; 7 bases are a match to TRBD1. CDR1 is MNHEY, CDR2 SVGEGT, per germline. V lost 6 bases to trimming and J lost 2 bases; unmatched junction nucleotides: 10. The CDR3 loop spans 16 amino acids. CDR3 in amino acids: CASSSDRVVGNQPQHF. The DNA for the CDR3 is TGTGCCAGCAGCTCAGACAGGGTAGTCGGCAATCAGCCCCAGCATTTT.

The V gene is TRBV19, the J gene TRBJ1-3; D perhaps matches TRBD1 (5 bases). The CDR3 extends over 17 amino acids. Trimming took 0 bases from V and 0 from J, leaving 12 bases between them. Germline assignment: CDR1 LNHDA and CDR2 SQIVND (reference sequence). CDR3: CASSIDRRATSGNTIYF. The CDR3, as DNA: TGTGCCAGTAGTATAGATCGCAGGGCTACCTCTGGAAACACCATATATTTT.

The V and J genes are TRBV3-1 (or the pseudogene TRBV3-2) and TRBJ2-7; 9 bases are shared with TRBD2. Germline loops: CDR1 LGHDT, CDR2 YNNKEL (reference sequence). V lost 4 bases and J lost 4; bases outside the gene matches: 5. The CDR3 contains 14 residues. As DNA, the CDR3 is TGTGCCAGCAGCCCGGGACTAGCTCAGTACGAGCAGTACTTC. It codes for CASSPGLAQYEQYF.

J is TRBJ1-3 and V is TRBV7-2; D perhaps matches TRBD1 (6 bases). CDR3 length: 18 amino acids. The germline V gene encodes CDR1 SGHTA and CDR2 FQGNSA. V lost 0 bases and J 4 bases, leaving 19 bases between the germline ends. The DNA of the CDR3 is TGTGCCAGCAGCTTAGCGCCATTACACAGGGCGTCCGGAAACACCATATATTTT. It specifies CASSLAPLHRASGNTIYF.

This chain connects TRBV9 to TRBJ1-3; the D gene is possibly TRBD1 (5 bases). Trimming took off 3 bases at V and 7 bases at J, with 20 bases between the two ends. The length of the CDR3 is 16 residues. Germline CDR1 and CDR2: SGDLS and YYNGEE. In DNA, the CDR3 is TGTGCCAGCAGCGCTTCACAGGTAATCAGCTGGAACACCATATATTTT. Its translation is CASSASQVISWNTIYF.

CDR3 in amino acids: CASSSIGRGGFANEKLFF. CDR3 sequence (DNA): TGTGCCAGCAGCTCGATCGGGCGGGGGGGATTCGCTAATGAAAAACTGTTTTTT. The chain couples TRBV7-9 to TRBJ1-4; D perhaps matches TRBD1 (5 bases). The V gene lost 4 bases and the J gene lost 3 bases, with 21 bases spanning the gap. The CDR3 loop spans 18 amino acids. Germline loops: CDR1 SEHNR, CDR2 FQNEAQ (reference sequence).